The T cell receptor (beta chain) described here comes from a study of siplizumab effects on memory and regulatory T cells. Study-level points and caveats: Most alloreactive clones went unmapped to unstimulated subsets; only a minor fraction mapped. Greater diversity than memory cells seemed evident in naive T cells, which also appeared to be major alloresponse contributors. Proliferating Tregs from siplizumab cultures lacked functional confirmation of suppression.

Of note for this clone: The antigen is unknown.

Data came from immunoSEQ multiplex PCR; TCRdb stores just in-frame clones and leaves some out. The sample has tens of thousands of clones; roughly 95% are singletons. The sequenced sample consisted of naive CD4+ T cells sorted from blood. This TCR was sampled from a human donor in good health.

The CDR3 here is CASSLGGTASANEKLFF. CDR3 DNA sequence: TGCGCCAGCAGCTTGGGGGGGACAGCTTCGGCCAATGAAAAACTGTTTTTT. V and J are TRBV5-1 and TRBJ1-4, with 7 bases fitting TRBD1. The J segment lost 5 bases and the V segment lost 0 bases, leaving 10 bases of the junction unmatched. The CDR3 is 17 residues long. The germline CDR1 and CDR2 sequences are SGHRS and YFSETQ.